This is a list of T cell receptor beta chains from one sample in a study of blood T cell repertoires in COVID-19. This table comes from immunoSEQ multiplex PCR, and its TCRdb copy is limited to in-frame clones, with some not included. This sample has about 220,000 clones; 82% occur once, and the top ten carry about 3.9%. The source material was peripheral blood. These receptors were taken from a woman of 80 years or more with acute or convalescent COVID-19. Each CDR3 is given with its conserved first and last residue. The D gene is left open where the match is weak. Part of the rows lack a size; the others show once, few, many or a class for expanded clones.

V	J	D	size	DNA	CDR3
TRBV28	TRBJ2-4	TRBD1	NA	TGTGCCAGCAGTTTATATGGACAGGGGGCCCTAGCCAAAAACATTCAGTACTTC	CASSLYGQGALAKNIQYF
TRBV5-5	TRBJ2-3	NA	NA	TGTGCCAGCAGCTTGCTGGGGCCCGGGCGAACAGATACGCAGTATTTT	CASSLLGPGRTDTQYF
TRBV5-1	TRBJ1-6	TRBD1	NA	TGCGCCCGAAAGACAGGGGGACTCTTACCCCTCCACTTT	CARKTGGLLPLHF
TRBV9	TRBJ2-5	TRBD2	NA	TGTGCCAGCAGTTTAGCGGGGGGGTCAGAGACCCAGTACTTC	CASSLAGGSETQYF
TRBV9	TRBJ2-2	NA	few	TGTGCCAGCAGCCCCCTGGCACAGATGAACACCGGGGAGCTGTTTTTT	CASSPLAQMNTGELFF
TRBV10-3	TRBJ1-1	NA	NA	TGTGCCATCAGTGATGCGAGGGTTGGTGGCACTGAAGCTTTCTTT	CAISDARVGGTEAFF
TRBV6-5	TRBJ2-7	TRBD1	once	TGTGCCAGTCAGGGGGTACTAGGCTACGAGCAGTACTTC	CASQGVLGYEQYF
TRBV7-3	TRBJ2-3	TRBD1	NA	TGTGCCAGCAGCGAGGACAGGGACCTCACAGATACGCAGTATTTT	CASSEDRDLTDTQYF
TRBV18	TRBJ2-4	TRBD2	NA	TGTGCCAGCTCACCACCGAATAGCGGGGGGGCCGCGGTCAAAAACATTCAGTACTTC	CASSPPNSGGAAVKNIQYF
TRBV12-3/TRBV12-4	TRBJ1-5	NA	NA	TGTGCCAGCACCAAACAGGACCAGCCCCAGCATTTT	CASTKQDQPQHF
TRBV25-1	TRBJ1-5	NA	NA	TGTGCCAGCAGTGCCCCAGGAGGTTTAGGCAATCAGCCCCAGCATTTT	CASSAPGGLGNQPQHF
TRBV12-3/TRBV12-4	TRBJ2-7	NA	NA	TGTGCCAGCAGTTTCGGGGGAGGCCACGAGCAGTACTTC	CASSFGGGHEQYF
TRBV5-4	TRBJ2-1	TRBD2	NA	TGTGCCAGCAGCTCCCCCGGCGGGGGCTACAATGAGCAGTTCTTC	CASSSPGGGYNEQFF
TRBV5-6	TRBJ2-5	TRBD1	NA	TGTGCCAGCAGCTTGAGCACAGGGGGAACGGAGACCCAGTACTTC	CASSLSTGGTETQYF
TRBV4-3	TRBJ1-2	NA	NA	TGCGCCAGCAGCCAAGATGAGGGCGGCTATGGCTACACCTTC	CASSQDEGGYGYTF
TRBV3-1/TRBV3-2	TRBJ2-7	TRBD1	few	TGTGCCAGCAGCCAAACAACGACCGGGACAGGGGGCAACGAGCAGTACTTC	CASSQTTTGTGGNEQYF
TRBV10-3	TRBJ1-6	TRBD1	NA	TGTGCCATCAGTGACAGCAGACAGGGTTCCAGCTCCTATAATTCACCCCTCCACTTT	CAISDSRQGSSSYNSPLHF
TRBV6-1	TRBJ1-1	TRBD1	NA	TGTGCCAGCAGTGATGTTACAGGGGGCATAGAAGCTTTCTTT	CASSDVTGGIEAFF
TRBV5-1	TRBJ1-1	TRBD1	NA	TGCGCCAGCAGCATTCGGACAGGGGGCATGAACACTGAAGCTTTCTTT	CASSIRTGGMNTEAFF
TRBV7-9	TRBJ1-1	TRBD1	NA	TGTGCCAGCAGCTTAGCAGCAGGGGGCAACACTGAAGCTTTCTTT	CASSLAAGGNTEAFF
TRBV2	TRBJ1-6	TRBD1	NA	TGTGCCAGCAGCCCCACAGGGGGTAATTCACCCCTCCACTTT	CASSPTGGNSPLHF
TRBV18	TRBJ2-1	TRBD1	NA	TGTGCCAGCGCAGGGGGAAATGAGCAGTTCTTC	CASAGGNEQFF
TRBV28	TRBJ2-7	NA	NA	TGTGCCAGCAGTTTTTCCTCGGACAGCTGGGTGTCCTACGAGCAGTACTTC	CASSFSSDSWVSYEQYF
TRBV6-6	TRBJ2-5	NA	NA	TGTGCCAGCAGAGACAGGTGGGGACAAGAGACCCAGTACTTC	CASRDRWGQETQYF
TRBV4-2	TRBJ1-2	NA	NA	TGTGCCAGCAGCCAAGAAATATCGGCAGACTTTGGCTACACCTTC	CASSQEISADFGYTF
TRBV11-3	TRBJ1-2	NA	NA	TGTGCCAGCAGCTTAGGGGGCTACTATGGCTACACCTTC	CASSLGGYYGYTF
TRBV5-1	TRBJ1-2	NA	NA	TGCGCCAGCAGCTTGGCTATGGAGAACTATGGCTACACCTTC	CASSLAMENYGYTF
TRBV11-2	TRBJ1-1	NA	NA	TGTGCCAGCAGCCGAACCGGGTCGGTCCCCACTGAAGCTTTCTTT	CASSRTGSVPTEAFF
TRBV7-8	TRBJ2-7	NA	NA	TGTGCCAGCAGCTTGAGCCTTGAGCCAGCAGGGTCCGAGCAGTACTTC	CASSLSLEPAGSEQYF
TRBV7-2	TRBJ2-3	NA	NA	TGTGCCAGCAGCTTACGGGGACAAAACACAGATACGCAGTATTTT	CASSLRGQNTDTQYF
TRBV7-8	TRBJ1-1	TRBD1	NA	TGTGCCAGCAGCTTAAACAGGGGGGGCACTGAAGCTTTCTTT	CASSLNRGGTEAFF
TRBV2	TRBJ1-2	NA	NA	TGTGCCAGCAGTGAGGGGAGGAATTCTGGCTACACCTTC	CASSEGRNSGYTF
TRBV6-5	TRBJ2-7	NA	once	TGTGCCAGCAGACCTCGACAGGTGGACTACGAGCAGTACTTC	CASRPRQVDYEQYF
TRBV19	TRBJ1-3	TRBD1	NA	TGTGCCAGTAGTAGCAGGACAGGGGCTGGAAACACCATATATTTT	CASSSRTGAGNTIYF
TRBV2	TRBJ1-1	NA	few	TGTGCCAGCAGTGAAGCCGCTGAAGCTTTCTTT	CASSEAAEAFF
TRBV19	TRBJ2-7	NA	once	TGTGCCAGTAGTGAGTCCTACGAGCAGTACTTC	CASSESYEQYF
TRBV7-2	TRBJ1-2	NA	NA	TGTGCCAGCAGCCCGAAGTCAGGACTTAACTATGGCTACACCTTC	CASSPKSGLNYGYTF
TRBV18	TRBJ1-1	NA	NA	TGTGCCAGCTCACCTAAGGGGCTGGTCGGTATGAACACTGAAGCTTTCTTT	CASSPKGLVGMNTEAFF
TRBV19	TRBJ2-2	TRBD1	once	TGTGCCGGATCCGACAGGGGGCAAACCGGGGAGCTGTTTTTT	CAGSDRGQTGELFF
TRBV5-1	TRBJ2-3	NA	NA	TGCGCCAGCAGGGTGGTCGGGGTCCTCACAGATACGCAGTATTTT	CASRVVGVLTDTQYF
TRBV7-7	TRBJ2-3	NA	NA	TGTGCCAGCAGCTTAGCGGCCGGGGACACAGATACGCAGTATTTT	CASSLAAGDTDTQYF
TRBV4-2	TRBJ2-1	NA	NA	TGTGCCAGCAGTGAGACAGATTACTACAATGAGCAGTTCTTC	CASSETDYYNEQFF